Sequencing of this TCR beta chain was carried out in a study of blood T cells in healthy people across ages. A J-beta primer mix and a sample-barcoded 5' primer were used in a second PCR of roughly 7 to 12 cycles. TCRdb reprocessed the 5' RACE reads with MiXCR, giving one entry per CDR3 protein. The sample has roughly 500,000 distinct CDR3 sequences; roughly a quarter are singletons. Trimming stripped 9 bases from V and 0 bases from J, with 16 bases between. Germline CDR1 is WSHSY and CDR2 is SAAADI. The length of the CDR3 is 15 residues. Findings and limits, study-wide: Donor CMV infection status was unknown, possibly confounding age-related changes in expanded clonotypes.

In the case of this clonotype: Its target is unknown.

The receptor was derived from a woman between 65 and 79 years old in good health. The rearrangement uses TRBV10-2 and TRBJ2-3; the D gene is possibly TRBD2 (5 bases). Specimen: blood. CDR3 DNA sequence: TGCGCCAGTAATCTGGACTCACCTAGCACAGATACGCAGTATTTT. Protein: CASNLDSPSTDTQYF.